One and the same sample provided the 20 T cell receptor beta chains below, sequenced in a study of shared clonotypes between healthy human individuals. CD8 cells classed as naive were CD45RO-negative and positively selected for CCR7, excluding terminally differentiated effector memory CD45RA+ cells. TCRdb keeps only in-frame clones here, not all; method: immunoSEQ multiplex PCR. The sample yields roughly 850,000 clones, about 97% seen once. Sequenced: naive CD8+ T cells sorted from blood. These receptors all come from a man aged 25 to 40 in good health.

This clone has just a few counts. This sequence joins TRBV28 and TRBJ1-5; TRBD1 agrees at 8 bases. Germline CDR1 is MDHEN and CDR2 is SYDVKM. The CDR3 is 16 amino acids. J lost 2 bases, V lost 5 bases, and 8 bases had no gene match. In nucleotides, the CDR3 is TGTGCCAGCAGTCCTGGACAGGGCAACCGCAATCAGCCCCAGCATTTT. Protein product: CASSPGQGNRNQPQHF.

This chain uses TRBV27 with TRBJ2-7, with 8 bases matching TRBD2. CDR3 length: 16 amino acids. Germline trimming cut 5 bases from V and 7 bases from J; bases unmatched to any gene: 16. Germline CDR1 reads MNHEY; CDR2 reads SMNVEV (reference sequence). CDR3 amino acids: CASSIPESGGPMEQYF. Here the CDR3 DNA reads TGTGCCAGCAGTATACCAGAGTCGGGAGGGCCAATGGAGCAGTACTTC.

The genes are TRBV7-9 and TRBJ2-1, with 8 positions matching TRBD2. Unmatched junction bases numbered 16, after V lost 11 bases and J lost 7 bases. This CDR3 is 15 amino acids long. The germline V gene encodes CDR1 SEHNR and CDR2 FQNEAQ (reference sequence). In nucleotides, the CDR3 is TGTGCCTCCCGAGGACGGGAGGGGTTTTCGAATGAGCAGTTCTTC. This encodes CASRGREGFSNEQFF.

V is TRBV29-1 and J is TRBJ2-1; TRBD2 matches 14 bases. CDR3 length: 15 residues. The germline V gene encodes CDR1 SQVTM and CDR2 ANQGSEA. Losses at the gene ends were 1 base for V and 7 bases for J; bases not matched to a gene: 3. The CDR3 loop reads CSVEGGTSGRNEQFF. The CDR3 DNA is TGCAGCGTTGAAGGAGGGACTAGCGGGAGAAATGAGCAGTTCTTC.

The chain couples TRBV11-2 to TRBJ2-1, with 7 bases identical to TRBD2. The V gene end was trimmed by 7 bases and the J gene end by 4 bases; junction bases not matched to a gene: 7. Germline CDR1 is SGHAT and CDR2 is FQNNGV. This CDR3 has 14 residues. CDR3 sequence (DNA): TGTGCCAGCACCGGCTTGCGGGAGTACAATGAGCAGTTCTTC. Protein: CASTGLREYNEQFF.

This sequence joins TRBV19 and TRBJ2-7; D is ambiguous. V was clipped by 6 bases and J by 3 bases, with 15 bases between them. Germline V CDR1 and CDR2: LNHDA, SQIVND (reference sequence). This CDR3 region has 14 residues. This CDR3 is CASSAVLLNYEQYF. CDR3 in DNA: TGTGCCAGTAGCGCCGTTTTGTTGAACTACGAGCAGTACTTC. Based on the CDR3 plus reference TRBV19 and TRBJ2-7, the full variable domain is DGGITQSPKYLFRKEGQNVTLSCEQNLNHDAMYWYRQDPGQGLRLIYYSQIVNDFQKGDIAEGYSVSREKKESFPLTVTSAQKNPTAFYLCASSAVLLNYEQYFGPGTRLTVT.

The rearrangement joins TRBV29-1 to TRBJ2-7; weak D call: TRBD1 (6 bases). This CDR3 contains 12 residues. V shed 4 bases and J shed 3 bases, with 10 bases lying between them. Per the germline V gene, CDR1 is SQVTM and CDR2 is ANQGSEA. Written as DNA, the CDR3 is TGCAGCGTTGGGTACAGGGACTACGAGCAGTACTTC. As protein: CSVGYRDYEQYF.

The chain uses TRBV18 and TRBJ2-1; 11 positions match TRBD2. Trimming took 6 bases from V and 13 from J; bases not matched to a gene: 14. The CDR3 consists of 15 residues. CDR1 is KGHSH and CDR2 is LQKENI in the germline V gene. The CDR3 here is CASSTGTSGSPEQFF. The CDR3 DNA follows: TGTGCCAGCTCGACCGGGACTAGCGGTTCCCCGGAACAGTTCTTC.

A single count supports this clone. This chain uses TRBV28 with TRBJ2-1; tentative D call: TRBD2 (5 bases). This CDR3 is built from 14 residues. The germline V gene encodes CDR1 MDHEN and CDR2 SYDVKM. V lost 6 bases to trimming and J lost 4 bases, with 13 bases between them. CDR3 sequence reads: CASSLFGVYNEQFF. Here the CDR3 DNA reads TGTGCCAGCAGCCTATTCGGGGTTTACAATGAGCAGTTCTTC.

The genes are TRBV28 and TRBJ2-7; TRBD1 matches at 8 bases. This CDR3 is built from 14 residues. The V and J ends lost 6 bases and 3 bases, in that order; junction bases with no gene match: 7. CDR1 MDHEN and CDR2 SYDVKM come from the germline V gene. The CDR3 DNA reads TGTGCCAGCAGGGCGGACAGGGCGATCTACGAGCAGTACTTC. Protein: CASRADRAIYEQYF. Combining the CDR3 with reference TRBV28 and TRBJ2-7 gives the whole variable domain DVKVTQSSRYLVKRTGEKVFLECVQDMDHENMFWYRQDPGLGLRLIYFSYDVKMKEKGDIPEGYSVSREKKERFSLILESASTNQTSMYLCASRADRAIYEQYFGPGTRLTVT.

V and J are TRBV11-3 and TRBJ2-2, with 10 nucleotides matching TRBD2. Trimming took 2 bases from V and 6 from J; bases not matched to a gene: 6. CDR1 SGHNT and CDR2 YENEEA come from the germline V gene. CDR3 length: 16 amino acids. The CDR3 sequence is CASSLLAGEVAGELFF. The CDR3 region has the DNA TGTGCCAGCAGCTTACTAGCGGGAGAAGTTGCCGGGGAGCTGTTTTTT.

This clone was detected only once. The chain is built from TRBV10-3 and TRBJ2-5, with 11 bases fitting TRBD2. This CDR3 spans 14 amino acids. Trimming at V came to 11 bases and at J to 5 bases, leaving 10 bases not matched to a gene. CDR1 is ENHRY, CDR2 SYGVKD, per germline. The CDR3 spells CAVRLAGRIETQYF. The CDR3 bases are TGTGCCGTCCGACTAGCGGGAAGAATCGAGACCCAGTACTTC.

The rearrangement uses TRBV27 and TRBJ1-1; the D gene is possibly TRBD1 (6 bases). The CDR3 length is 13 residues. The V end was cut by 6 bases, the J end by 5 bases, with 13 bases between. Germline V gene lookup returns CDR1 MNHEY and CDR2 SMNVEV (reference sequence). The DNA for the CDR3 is TGTGCCAGCAGCGCAGGGGAGGGGACTGAAGCTTTCTTT. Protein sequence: CASSAGEGTEAFF.

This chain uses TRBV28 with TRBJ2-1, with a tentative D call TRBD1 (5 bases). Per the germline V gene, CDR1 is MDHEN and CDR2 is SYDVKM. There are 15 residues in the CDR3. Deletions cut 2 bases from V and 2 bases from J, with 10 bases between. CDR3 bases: TGTGCCAGCAGTTTAGGGGCCCCTCCCTACAATGAGCAGTTCTTC. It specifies CASSLGAPPYNEQFF.

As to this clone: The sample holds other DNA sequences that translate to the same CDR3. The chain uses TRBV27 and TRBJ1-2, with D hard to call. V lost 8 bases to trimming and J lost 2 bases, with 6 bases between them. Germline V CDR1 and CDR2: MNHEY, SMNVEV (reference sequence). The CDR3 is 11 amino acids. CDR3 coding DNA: TGTGCCAGCGGCCAGAACTATGGCTACACCTTC. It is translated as CASGQNYGYTF.

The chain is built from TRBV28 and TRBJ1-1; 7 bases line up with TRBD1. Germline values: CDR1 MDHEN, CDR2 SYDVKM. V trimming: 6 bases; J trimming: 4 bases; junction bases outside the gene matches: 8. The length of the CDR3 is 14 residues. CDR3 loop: CASSPTGSLTEAFF. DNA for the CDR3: TGTGCCAGCAGCCCGACAGGGTCGCTCACTGAAGCTTTCTTT. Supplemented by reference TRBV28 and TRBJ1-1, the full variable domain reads DVKVTQSSRYLVKRTGEKVFLECVQDMDHENMFWYRQDPGLGLRLIYFSYDVKMKEKGDIPEGYSVSREKKERFSLILESASTNQTSMYLCASSPTGSLTEAFFGQGTRLTVV.

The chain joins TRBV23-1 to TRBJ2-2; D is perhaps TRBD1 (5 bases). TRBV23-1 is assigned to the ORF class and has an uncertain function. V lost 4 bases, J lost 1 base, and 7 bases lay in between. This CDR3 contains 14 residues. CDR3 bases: TGCGCCAGCAGTCGAACAGGGAACACCGGGGAGCTGTTTTTT. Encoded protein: CASSRTGNTGELFF.

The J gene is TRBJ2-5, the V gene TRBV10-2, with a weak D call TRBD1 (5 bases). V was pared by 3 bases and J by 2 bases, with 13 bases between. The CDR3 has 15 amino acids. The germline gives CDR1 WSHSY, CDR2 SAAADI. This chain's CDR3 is CASSETGLWQETQYF. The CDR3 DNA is TGCGCCAGCAGTGAAACAGGCTTGTGGCAAGAGACCCAGTACTTC.

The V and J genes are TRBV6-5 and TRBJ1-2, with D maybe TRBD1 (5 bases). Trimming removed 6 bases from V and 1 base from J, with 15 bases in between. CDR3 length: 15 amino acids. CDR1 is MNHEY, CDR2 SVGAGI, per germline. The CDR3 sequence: CASSSRQGINYGYTF. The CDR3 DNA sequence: TGTGCCAGCAGCTCCCGGCAGGGAATTAACTATGGCTACACCTTC.

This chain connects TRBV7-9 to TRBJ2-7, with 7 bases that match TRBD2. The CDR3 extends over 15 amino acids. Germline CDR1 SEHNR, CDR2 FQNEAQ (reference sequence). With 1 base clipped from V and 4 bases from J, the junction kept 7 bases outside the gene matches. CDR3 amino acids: CASSLGLAGSYEQYF. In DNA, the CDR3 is TGTGCCAGCAGCTTAGGACTAGCTGGGTCATACGAGCAGTACTTC.